These 28 T cell receptor beta chains were sequenced from one sample in a study of OX40 agonist ivuxolimab in advanced cancers. TCRdb keeps only in-frame clones here, not all; method: immunoSEQ multiplex PCR. The data show some 65,000 clones, nearly 90% seen once. The sample here was CD4+ or CD8+ T cells sorted from blood, taken in a trial of the OX40 agonist ivuxolimab. The receptors stem from an adult with an advanced solid tumor such as melanoma, head and neck, liver or kidney cancer.

This chain uses TRBV10-3 with TRBJ1-1, with TRBD1 as a possible D gene (5 bases). This CDR3 has 12 amino acids. The germline gives CDR1 ENHRY, CDR2 SYGVKD. Trimming took 6 bases from V and 2 from J, leaving 7 bases between them. The CDR3 sequence: CAISQGNTEAFF. CDR3 DNA: TGTGCCATCAGCCAGGGAAACACTGAAGCTTTCTTT.

V usage is TRBV13 and J usage is TRBJ2-5; 14 positions agree with TRBD2. V dropped 5 bases and J dropped 1; count of bases not matched to a gene: 12. CDR1 is PRHDT, CDR2 FYEKMQ, per germline (reference sequence). CDR3 size: 19 residues. The CDR3 spells CASSQLGLAGGPSQETQYF. The CDR3 DNA reads as TGTGCCAGCAGCCAACTAGGACTAGCGGGGGGACCCAGCCAAGAGACCCAGTACTTC.

This chain joins TRBV9 and TRBJ2-7; TRBD1 or TRBD2 may be the D gene (6 bases each). Trimming took 3 bases from V and 3 from J, leaving 13 bases between them. This CDR3 spans 14 amino acids. CDR1 and CDR2 (germline): SGDLS, YYNGEE. The DNA for the CDR3 is TGTGCCAGCAGCGAGGGGGGCAGCCTCTACGAGCAGTACTTC. It translates to CASSEGGSLYEQYF.

This chain connects TRBV19 to TRBJ2-1, with 8 bases identical to TRBD2. The V segment lost 3 bases and the J segment 2 bases; nucleotides outside the gene matches: 3. CDR1 LNHDA and CDR2 SQIVND come from the germline V gene (reference sequence). The CDR3 runs 15 residues. This CDR3 reads CASSMISGTYNEQFF. As DNA, the CDR3 is TGTGCCAGTAGTATGATTAGCGGGACCTACAATGAGCAGTTCTTC.

DNA for the CDR3: TGTGCCAGCCACATCACGGGAGGGGAAGCTTTCTTT. Protein sequence: CASHITGGEAFF. This rearrangement joins TRBV19 to TRBJ1-1, with D unresolved. This CDR3 has 12 amino acids. V shed 9 bases and J shed 8 bases, with 16 bases lying between them. Germline CDR1 LNHDA, CDR2 SQIVND (reference sequence). The whole variable domain, filled in from reference TRBV19 and TRBJ1-1, reads DGGITQSPKYLFRKEGQNVTLSCEQNLNHDAMYWYRQDPGQGLRLIYYSQIVNDFQKGDIAEGYSVSREKKESFPLTVTSAQKNPTAFYLCASHITGGEAFFGQGTRLTVV.

The chain has TRBV19 and TRBJ2-7; a possible D gene is TRBD2 (6 bases). The CDR3 spans 16 residues. Germline loops: CDR1 LNHDA, CDR2 SQIVND (reference sequence). Trimming stripped 3 bases from V and 1 base from J, with 16 bases between. CDR3 bases: TGTGCCAGTAGTATTCGGGGGTCCCCGAGTTCCTACGAGCAGTACTTC. Translation: CASSIRGSPSSYEQYF.

The V call is TRBV29-1, the J call TRBJ1-1, with D unresolved. V lost 6 bases, J lost 7 bases, and 18 bases lay in between. The CDR3 is 13 residues long. Germline CDR1 reads SQVTM; CDR2 reads ANQGSEA. The CDR3 bases are TGCAGCGTCGACCGCGGGTTGGTAGGTGAAGCTTTCTTT. Its protein is CSVDRGLVGEAFF.

The chain is built from TRBV5-4 and TRBJ2-1; TRBD1 is a possible D gene (7 bases). The V end lost 7 bases, the J end lost 6 bases, and 17 bases lay between the germline ends. This CDR3 contains 14 residues. The germline gives CDR1 SGHNT, CDR2 YYREEE (reference sequence). The CDR3 loop reads CASGGGGLSNEQFF. As DNA, the CDR3 is TGTGCCAGCGGAGGAGGGGGCCTCTCCAATGAGCAGTTCTTC.

The chain couples TRBV7-2 to TRBJ2-7; D may match TRBD1 or TRBD2 (5 bases each). CDR1 is SGHTA, CDR2 FQGNSA, per germline. This CDR3 has 14 amino acids. Trimming took 3 bases from V and 3 from J, leaving 12 bases between them. CDR3 protein: CASSFPGPSYEQYF. CDR3 sequence (DNA): TGTGCCAGCAGCTTCCCGGGACCAAGCTACGAGCAGTACTTC.

The chain recombines TRBV5-6 with TRBJ2-5; the D is unclear. The DNA end favors TRBJ2-7, so the J call may be wrong. The germline V gene encodes CDR1 SGHDT and CDR2 YYEEEE. This CDR3 comprises 15 residues. The CDR3 nucleotides read TGTGCCAGCAGCCCTCCCTCTGCAGCAACCTACGAGCAGTACTTC. Encoded protein: CASSPPSAATYEQYF.

The chain has TRBV5-4 and TRBJ1-3; D unresolved. This CDR3 comprises 14 residues. V lost 2 bases, J lost 2 bases, and 8 bases lay in between. From germline, CDR1 is SGHNT and CDR2 YYREEE (reference sequence). The CDR3 DNA is TGTGCCAGCAGCTTTTACACCGCTGGAAACACCATATATTTT. Translation: CASSFYTAGNTIYF.

This rearrangement joins TRBV30 to TRBJ2-5; TRBD2 might be the D (6 bases). Germline lookup yields CDR1 GTSNPN and CDR2 SVGIG (reference sequence). CDR3 length equals 15 residues. The V end lost 1 base, the J end lost 0 bases, and 12 bases lay between the germline ends. The DNA for the CDR3 is TGTGCCTGGAGTGCCCTTAGCGGAAACCAAGAGACCCAGTACTTC. Translated, it gives CAWSALSGNQETQYF.

The V and J genes are TRBV6-5 and TRBJ2-7; D might be TRBD1 (6 bases). With 5 bases removed from V and 2 bases from J, the gap between germline ends came to 13 bases. Looked up from germline, CDR1 is MNHEY and CDR2 is SVGAGI. The CDR3 is 14 amino acids. For the CDR3, the DNA is TGTGCCAGCAGTCAGCAAGGGGGAACCTACGAGCAGTACTTC. Its protein product is CASSQQGGTYEQYF.

V usage is TRBV27 and J usage is TRBJ2-1; perhaps TRBD1 as D (6 bases). The CDR3 runs 12 residues. Trimming pared 4 bases from V and 7 bases from J, leaving 8 bases between. Germline CDR1 reads MNHEY; CDR2 reads SMNVEV (reference sequence). The CDR3 DNA reads as TGTGCCAGCAGTTACAGGGATAATGAGCAGTTCTTC. Translation gives CASSYRDNEQFF.

The V gene is TRBV5-1, the J gene TRBJ2-5; D remains unclear. Trimming pared 5 bases from V and 2 bases from J, leaving 13 bases between. The CDR3 loop spans 14 amino acids. The V gene's germline CDR1 is SGHRS and CDR2 YFSETQ. The CDR3 loop reads CASRAWAYQETQYF. For the CDR3, the DNA is TGCGCCAGCAGGGCGTGGGCCTATCAAGAGACCCAGTACTTC.

The V gene is TRBV5-1, the J gene TRBJ1-1, with D uncertain. This CDR3 contains 15 residues. Trimming pared 0 bases from V and 3 bases from J, leaving 12 bases between. Germline lookup yields CDR1 SGHRS and CDR2 YFSETQ. The CDR3: CASSLGETGYTEAFF. In DNA, the CDR3 is TGCGCCAGCAGCTTGGGGGAGACGGGATACACTGAAGCTTTCTTT.

V is TRBV27 and J is TRBJ1-4, with TRBD1 matching 7 bases. The V segment lost 5 bases and the J segment 3 bases; nucleotides outside the gene matches: 18. CDR1 is MNHEY and CDR2 is SMNVEV in the germline V gene (reference sequence). The CDR3 is made up of 19 amino acids. The CDR3 reads CASSPLGTDSGTANEKLFF. Written as DNA, the CDR3 is TGTGCCAGCAGTCCGTTAGGGACAGATTCGGGAACAGCTAATGAAAAACTGTTTTTT.

V gene TRBV4-1 combines with J gene TRBJ2-7; D ambiguous. The CDR3 length is 13 residues. Germline V gene lookup returns CDR1 MGHRA and CDR2 YSYEKL. V lost 1 base and J lost 4, with 8 bases in between. CDR3 region: CASSQGGPYEQYF. For the CDR3, the DNA is TGCGCCAGCAGCCAAGGTGGCCCTTACGAGCAGTACTTC.

This chain uses TRBV14 with TRBJ1-6, with D tentatively TRBD1 (5 bases). The V and J ends lost 4 bases and 7 bases respectively, with 14 bases between them. The CDR3 contains 15 residues. From germline, CDR1 is SGHDN and CDR2 FVKESK. CDR3 protein: CASSPFGGINSPLHF. The CDR3 nucleotides read TGTGCCAGCAGCCCATTTGGGGGAATCAATTCACCCCTCCACTTT.

The genes are TRBV2 and TRBJ2-7; possible D gene TRBD2, 7 bases. The V gene's germline CDR1 is SNHLY and CDR2 FYNNEI. V dropped 5 bases and J dropped 3 bases, with 14 bases sitting between them. The CDR3 consists of 14 residues. CDR3 in DNA: TGTGCCAGCAGTCAAGGGGGGGGTATCTACGAGCAGTACTTC. This codes for CASSQGGGIYEQYF.

This sequence joins TRBV28 and TRBJ2-1; 8 bases align to TRBD2. CDR1 MDHEN and CDR2 SYDVKM come from the germline V gene. The CDR3 runs 14 residues. After removal of 8 bases from V and 0 bases from J, the junction contained 3 bases not matched to a gene. The CDR3 bases are TGTGCCAGCTCTAGCGGGTCCTCCTACAATGAGCAGTTCTTC. Its translation: CASSSGSSYNEQFF.

This chain connects TRBV5-1 to TRBJ2-7; 15 bases align to TRBD2. The CDR3 sequence is 16 residues long. With 0 bases clipped from V and 3 bases from J, the junction kept 1 base outside the gene matches. Germline lookup yields CDR1 SGHRS and CDR2 YFSETQ. For the CDR3, the DNA is TGCGCCAGCAGCTTGGAGGGACTAGCGGGAGGCTACGAGCAGTACTTC. Its protein is CASSLEGLAGGYEQYF.

The V and J genes are TRBV5-4 and TRBJ1-1; D not certain. V was pared by 7 bases and J by 3 bases, with 10 bases between. Germline loops: CDR1 SGHNT, CDR2 YYREEE (reference sequence). The CDR3 contains 12 residues. DNA of the CDR3: TGTGCCAGCGGCCCATACTACACTGAAGCTTTCTTT. This translates into CASGPYYTEAFF.

This sequence joins TRBV18 and TRBJ2-2; D tentatively fits TRBD1 or TRBD2 (5 bases each). From germline, CDR1 is KGHSH and CDR2 LQKENI. CDR3 length equals 15 residues. The V gene lost 2 bases and the J gene lost 3 bases, with 10 bases spanning the gap. The CDR3 protein is CASSPEGTYTGELFF. CDR3 DNA: TGTGCCAGCTCACCAGAGGGGACGTACACCGGGGAGCTGTTTTTT.

V is TRBV5-4 and J is TRBJ2-3; D gene uncertain. Germline V gives CDR1 SGHNT, CDR2 YYREEE (reference sequence). The length of the CDR3 is 15 residues. The V and J ends lost 3 bases and 2 bases respectively, with 13 bases between them. The CDR3 is CASSSPDGYTDTQYF. The DNA for the CDR3 is TGTGCCAGCAGCTCGCCTGACGGTTACACAGATACGCAGTATTTT.

The gene calls are TRBV7-9 and TRBJ1-4; unclear D gene. CDR3 length: 14 amino acids. CDR1 is SEHNR and CDR2 is FQNEAQ in the germline V gene (reference sequence). V gave up 2 bases and J gave up 7 bases, with 11 bases separating them. As DNA, the CDR3 is TGTGCCAGCAGCTTACCGCGTGGGGTTGAAAAACTGTTTTTT. It translates to CASSLPRGVEKLFF.

This clone was picked up one time. The V and J genes are TRBV29-1 and TRBJ2-1; 9 nucleotides line up with TRBD1. Per germline, CDR1 SQVTM and CDR2 ANQGSEA. This CDR3 spans 14 amino acids. Losses at the gene ends were 6 bases for V and 0 bases for J; bases not matched to a gene: 3. This CDR3 is CSVGTGNSYNEQFF. The CDR3 coding sequence is TGCAGCGTAGGGACAGGGAACTCCTACAATGAGCAGTTCTTC.

This chain connects TRBV27 to TRBJ2-1, with D tentatively TRBD1 (6 bases). V was trimmed by 0 bases and J by 4 bases, leaving 16 bases between them. CDR1 is MNHEY, CDR2 SMNVEV, per germline (reference sequence). This CDR3 region has 17 residues. For the CDR3, the DNA is TGTGCCAGCAGTTTATCACCGTATGGACAGAATTACAATGAGCAGTTCTTC. Its protein product is CASSLSPYGQNYNEQFF.